The 30 T cell receptor beta chains given below trace back to one sample, sequenced in a study of regulatory T cells in long-lasting Graves disease. Investigators prepared the TCR beta libraries by applying iRepertoire HTBI primers and Arm-PCR of CDR3 regions. TCRdb called the multiplex PCR reads again in MiXCR, with one record for every CDR3 protein. The table has 560,000 or so distinct CDR3 sequences, about 16% seen once. Stated time point: newly diagnosed GD, antithyroid drugs for less than 3 months. PBMC-extracted RNA yielded the TCR library. These data are also associated with another study on T cells in Graves' hyperthyroidism and ophthalmopathy.

Sequenced here: peripheral blood mononuclear cells (PBMCs), sampled at new diagnosis, from a patient treated with antithyroid drugs. These receptors all come from a man aged 18 to 30 with Graves disease.

This clonotype has only a few counts. The chain has TRBV6-1 and TRBJ1-5; 11 bases are a match to TRBD1. The length of the CDR3 is 18 residues. Losses at the gene ends were 4 bases for V and 0 bases for J; bases not matched to a gene: 8. Germline V gene lookup returns CDR1 MNHNS and CDR2 SASEGT. The CDR3: CASSAGTGGLYSNQPQHF. The DNA for the CDR3 is TGTGCCAGCAGTGCCGGGACAGGGGGTCTATATAGCAATCAGCCCCAGCATTTT.

This clonotype was observed a few times. Being one base from a much bigger clone, this may be a read error. The chain links TRBV7-2 to TRBJ2-7; D gene uncertain. The CDR3 runs 11 residues. CDR1 is SGHTA, CDR2 FQGNSA, per germline. Trimming took off 2 bases at V and 5 bases at J, with 4 bases between the two ends. CDR3 sequence: CASSLTDEQYF. CDR3 DNA: TGTGCCAGCAGCTTAACCGACGAGCAGTACTTC.

A note on this clonotype: This may stem from a read error, because a much larger clone lies one nucleotide away. The chain uses TRBV5-6 and TRBJ2-1; D ambiguous. CDR3 length: 14 residues. Germline loops: CDR1 SGHDT, CDR2 YYEEEE. DNA for the CDR3: TGTGCCAGCAGCTTGGGACGGACGTACAATGAGCAGTCCTTC. It encodes CASSLGRTYNEQSF. Based on the CDR3 plus reference TRBV5-6 and TRBJ2-1, the full variable domain is DAGVTQSPTHLIKTRGQQVTLRCSPKSGHDTVSWYQQALGQGPQFIFQYYEEEERQRGNFPDRFSGHQFPNYSSELNVNALLLGDSALYLCASSLGRTYNEQSFGPGTRLTVL.

This clonotype was observed many times. The chain couples TRBV13 to TRBJ2-7, with TRBD1 matching over 9 bases. The V gene's germline CDR1 is PRHDT and CDR2 FYEKMQ (reference sequence). The CDR3 has 14 amino acids. V dropped 3 bases and J dropped 6; count of bases not matched to a gene: 6. DNA for the CDR3: TGTGCCAGCAGCTTCCGGGACAGGGCGGCCGAGCAGTACTTC. Its protein is CASSFRDRAAEQYF.

This clonotype was counted a single time. This rearrangement joins TRBV12-3 or TRBV12-4 to TRBJ2-2; D gene ambiguous. V dropped 3 bases and J dropped 7 bases, with 9 bases sitting between them. This CDR3 spans 13 amino acids. CDR3 sequence reads: CASSFWYSGELFF. The CDR3 nucleotides read TGTGCCAGCAGTTTTTGGTACAGCGGGGAGCTGTTTTTT.

This clonotype was seen at least ten times. V gene TRBV2 combines with J gene TRBJ2-1; unclear D gene. CDR1 SNHLY and CDR2 FYNNEI come from the germline V gene. Trimming stripped 7 bases from V and 3 bases from J, with 13 bases between. CDR3 length equals 14 residues. This CDR3 reads CASIPQTYYNEQFF. The DNA of the CDR3 is TGTGCCAGCATCCCGCAAACGTACTACAATGAGCAGTTCTTC.

At least ten counts were recorded for this clonotype. The V call is TRBV12-3 or TRBV12-4, the J call TRBJ2-7, with a weak D call TRBD1 (5 bases). This CDR3 region has 15 residues. V was shortened by 7 bases and J by 0 bases, with 16 bases between the two germline ends. CDR3 nucleotides: TGTGCCAGCACCTCAGGCCCGACAGACTCCTACGAGCAGTACTTC. Its translation: CASTSGPTDSYEQYF.

The table lists this clonotype with a few counts. V and J are TRBV5-1 and TRBJ2-1, with 7 positions matching TRBD2. J gave up 8 bases and V 3 bases, and 11 bases lay outside the gene matches. CDR3 length: 15 residues. Germline V gene sequence: CDR1 SGHRS, CDR2 YFSETQ. CDR3 protein: CASSSDGLGGDEQFF. In DNA, the CDR3 is TGCGCCAGCAGCTCCGACGGACTAGGTGGGGATGAGCAGTTCTTC. The variable domain in full, with the rest retrieved from reference TRBV5-1 and TRBJ2-1, is KAGVTQTPRYLIKTRGQQVTLSCSPISGHRSVSWYQQTPGQGLQFLFEYFSETQRNKGNFPGRFSGRQFSNSRSEMNVSTLELGDSALYLCASSSDGLGGDEQFFGPGTRLTVL.

This clonotype was recorded many times. This chain joins TRBV18 and TRBJ1-1, with 8 bases matching TRBD1. Losses at the gene ends were 2 bases for V and 5 bases for J; bases not matched to a gene: 4. This CDR3 has 14 amino acids. Per the germline V gene, CDR1 is KGHSH and CDR2 is LQKENI. In DNA, the CDR3 is TGTGCCAGCTCACCATTAACAGGGGGAACTGAAGCTTTCTTT. It encodes CASSPLTGGTEAFF.

This clonotype was found a few times. The chain carries TRBV6-1 and TRBJ1-2, with D possibly matching TRBD1 (6 bases). V shed 4 bases and J shed 7 bases, with 22 bases lying between them. CDR1 is MNHNS, CDR2 SASEGT, per germline. The CDR3 has 16 amino acids. The CDR3 DNA reads TGTGCCAGCAGTGTGGCGGGGGCAGGCGTAACGGGTGGCTACACCTTC. It is translated as CASSVAGAGVTGGYTF.

The chain couples TRBV7-6 to TRBJ2-1; unclear D gene. Germline CDR1 is SGHVS and CDR2 is FNYEAQ. The V and J ends lost 5 bases and 9 bases respectively, with 11 bases between them. This CDR3 contains 12 residues. The CDR3 spells CASSPTESEQFF. Here the CDR3 DNA reads TGTGCCAGCAGCCCCACGGAGAGTGAGCAGTTCTTC.

The J gene is TRBJ2-2, the V gene TRBV5-1; 7 bases map to TRBD1. CDR3 length: 18 residues. Unmatched junction bases numbered 15, after V lost 5 bases and J lost 2 bases. Germline V gene data show CDR1 as SGHRS and CDR2 as YFSETQ. The chain's CDR3 is CASRKVTGRAANTGELFF. CDR3 DNA sequence: TGCGCCAGCAGGAAAGTGACAGGGCGGGCAGCTAACACCGGGGAGCTGTTTTTT.

There are many counts of this clonotype. The V call is TRBV28, the J call TRBJ2-3, with unresolved D. CDR1 is MDHEN and CDR2 is SYDVKM in the germline V gene. The ends were cut back, 8 bases at V and 4 bases at J, with 16 bases in the middle. The CDR3 loop spans 14 amino acids. CDR3 nucleotides: TGTGCCAGCTCCTCCCCGGTGGGTGCAGATACGCAGTATTTT. Translated: CASSSPVGADTQYF.

This clonotype was picked up a small number of times. The rearrangement links TRBV6-1 to TRBJ2-1; 8 bases map to TRBD2. The J segment lost 3 bases and the V segment lost 9 bases, leaving 10 bases of the junction unmatched. CDR3 length: 15 amino acids. Per the germline V gene, CDR1 is MNHNS and CDR2 is SASEGT. The CDR3: CARLIAGRVYNEQFF. The CDR3 bases are TGTGCCAGACTCATAGCGGGACGGGTCTACAATGAGCAGTTCTTC.

This clonotype was recorded at least ten times. One end of the junction does not line up with germline, which may come from a read error. The gene calls are TRBV12-3 or TRBV12-4 and TRBJ2-2, with a possible D match to TRBD1 (5 bases). The CDR3 has 13 residues. CDR3 in amino acids: CASSLAGPGELFF. The DNA for the CDR3 is TGTGCCAGCAGCTTAGCAGGGCCCGGGGAGCTGTTTTTT.

This clonotype was seen at least ten times. The CDR3 bases are TGCAGTGCTACCGGACGGGCTAGCACAGATACGCAGTATTTT. This sequence encodes CSATGRASTDTQYF. V gene TRBV20-1 combines with J gene TRBJ2-3; D ambiguous. V lost 4 bases and J lost 0, with 11 bases in between. The length of the CDR3 is 14 residues. Germline CDR1 DFQATT, CDR2 SNEGSKA (reference sequence).

This clonotype showed up many times. The CDR3 coding sequence is TGTGCCAGCTCACCAACAGAGCGCAGGTACCAAGAGACCCAGTACTTC. Protein product: CASSPTERRYQETQYF. The J gene is TRBJ2-5, the V gene TRBV18; D is uncertain. The CDR3 loop spans 16 amino acids. Germline V gene lookup returns CDR1 KGHSH and CDR2 LQKENI. Trimming pared 2 bases from V and 0 bases from J, leaving 13 bases between.

Only a few counts were recorded for this clonotype. V is TRBV30 and J is TRBJ2-2; D call uncertain. The ends were cut back, 2 bases at V and 4 bases at J, with 14 bases in the middle. Germline loops: CDR1 GTSNPN, CDR2 SVGIG (reference sequence). The CDR3 totals 15 residues. CDR3 amino acids: CAWSRRVTGTGELFF. The CDR3 coding sequence is TGTGCCTGGAGTAGACGGGTGACGGGCACCGGGGAGCTGTTTTTT.

V is TRBV20-1 and J is TRBJ2-2, with TRBD2 matching over 14 bases. Germline trimming cut 0 bases from V and 4 bases from J; bases unmatched to any gene: 7. CDR3 length: 18 amino acids. Germline loops: CDR1 DFQATT, CDR2 SNEGSKA (reference sequence). This CDR3 reads CSARDDGLAGGRTGELFF. CDR3 nucleotide sequence: TGCAGTGCTAGAGATGATGGACTAGCGGGAGGTCGCACCGGGGAGCTGTTTTTT.

The rearrangement links TRBV6-2 or TRBV6-3 to TRBJ2-3; 9 nucleotides agree with TRBD2. This CDR3 contains 20 residues. V trimming: 0 bases; J trimming: 2 bases; junction bases outside the gene matches: 15. In germline, CDR1 is MNHEY, CDR2 SVGEGT. The CDR3 here is CASSYSIGWREGLNTDTQYF. The CDR3 DNA sequence: TGTGCCAGCAGTTACTCGATAGGATGGCGGGAGGGCCTGAACACAGATACGCAGTATTTT.

This clonotype came up many times. The rearrangement uses TRBV6-2 or TRBV6-3 and TRBJ2-1, with 14 bases matching TRBD2. Germline V gene sequence: CDR1 MNHEY, CDR2 SVGEGT. The junction had 4 bases not matched to a gene; V was cut back by 6 bases and J by 6 bases. CDR3 size: 15 residues. The CDR3 coding sequence is TGTGCCAGCAGGTTGACTAGCGGGAGGGCCAATGAGCAGTTCTTC. It yields the protein CASRLTSGRANEQFF.

This clonotype has a count of ten or more. The chain recombines TRBV12-3 or TRBV12-4 with TRBJ2-3, with D perhaps TRBD2 (5 bases). The CDR3 is 16 amino acids. Trimming removed 2 bases at V and 0 bases at J, with 12 bases between. The CDR3 DNA reads TGTGCCAGCAGTTTAATGAGCGGCTCTAGCACAGATACGCAGTATTTT. Encoded protein: CASSLMSGSSTDTQYF.

The chain combines TRBV5-6 with TRBJ1-2; possible D gene TRBD1, 5 bases. The CDR3 extends over 14 amino acids. CDR1 SGHDT and CDR2 YYEEEE come from the germline V gene. The V and J ends lost 2 bases and 6 bases respectively, with 14 bases between them. The CDR3 DNA reads as TGTGCCAGCAGCTTTAAGGGGCCGGTTAATGGCTACACCTTC. Its protein product is CASSFKGPVNGYTF.

In its sample, this clonotype was seen many times. This chain connects TRBV12-5 to TRBJ2-7; 8 nucleotides agree with TRBD1. The CDR3 consists of 16 residues. Germline V gene lookup returns CDR1 LGHNT and CDR2 FRNRAP. V was pared by 1 base and J by 4 bases, with 9 bases of the junction left unmatched. The CDR3 bases are TGTGCTAGTGGTTTGGAACTAGGACAGGGTACTTACGAGCAGTACTTC. Residues: CASGLELGQGTYEQYF.

The gene calls are TRBV9 and TRBJ1-1; D is ambiguous. Germline assignment: CDR1 SGDLS and CDR2 YYNGEE. Trimming removed 0 bases from V and 5 bases from J, with 14 bases in between. The CDR3 has 15 residues. The CDR3 is CASSVDPEIGTEAFF. The DNA of the CDR3 is TGTGCCAGCAGCGTAGATCCCGAAATAGGTACTGAAGCTTTCTTT. Combining the CDR3 with reference TRBV9 and TRBJ1-1 gives the whole variable domain DSGVTQTPKHLITATGQRVTLRCSPRSGDLSVYWYQQSLDQGLQFLIQYYNGEERAKGNILERFSAQQFPDLHSELNLSSLELGDSALYFCASSVDPEIGTEAFFGQGTRLTVV.

This clonotype was counted at least ten times. The rearrangement links TRBV5-1 to TRBJ2-2; the match to TRBD1 covers 9 bases. CDR3 length equals 15 residues. Germline V lookup: CDR1 SGHRS, CDR2 YFSETQ. J was trimmed by 0 bases and V by 3 bases; bases with no gene match: 0. Here the CDR3 DNA reads TGCGCCAGCAGCTGGGACAGGGCGAACACCGGGGAGCTGTTTTTT. Translated: CASSWDRANTGELFF.

This clonotype came up many times. The chain links TRBV15 to TRBJ2-3; D uncertain. This CDR3 region has 12 residues. With 1 base removed from V and 6 bases from J, the gap between germline ends came to 5 bases. The germline gives CDR1 LNHNV, CDR2 YYDKDF (reference sequence). The CDR3 DNA follows: TGTGCCACCAGCAGAGCTGGGGATACGCAGTATTTT. This gives the protein CATSRAGDTQYF.

Note on this clonotype: In this CDR3 the conserved last residue, phenylalanine or tryptophan, is missing, so a read error is likely. The chain recombines TRBV5-1 with TRBJ2-3; weak D call: TRBD1 (6 bases). The germline V gene encodes CDR1 SGHRS and CDR2 YFSETQ. This CDR3 contains 16 residues. V shed 4 bases and J shed 4 bases, with 19 bases lying between them. This chain's CDR3 is CASSQGWALGSDTQYS. CDR3 in DNA: TGCGCCAGCAGCCAGGGGTGGGCACTTGGTTCAGATACGCAGTATTCT.

A few counts support this clonotype. The chain joins TRBV29-1 to TRBJ2-7, with D perhaps matching TRBD2 (5 bases). Trimming stripped 0 bases from V and 5 bases from J, with 17 bases between. Germline CDR1 is SQVTM and CDR2 is ANQGSEA. The CDR3 is 15 amino acids. The CDR3 is CSVEDPTGGRDEQYF. The DNA for the CDR3 is TGCAGCGTTGAAGATCCGACGGGCGGGCGGGACGAGCAGTACTTC.

This clonotype was observed a few times. The chain recombines TRBV20-1 with TRBJ2-3; TRBD2 agrees at 9 bases. The J segment lost 0 bases and the V segment lost 5 bases, leaving 6 bases of the junction unmatched. The CDR3 has 15 residues. CDR1 DFQATT and CDR2 SNEGSKA come from the germline V gene (reference sequence). The CDR3 region has the DNA TGCAGTGCTCCGACTAGCGGACCTAGCACAGATACGCAGTATTTT. It is translated as CSAPTSGPSTDTQYF.